This T cell receptor (beta chain) was profiled in a study of T cells after yellow fever vaccination. Trimming removed 6 bases from V and 4 bases from J; junction bases left unmatched: 10. This CDR3 is built from 15 residues. The germline CDR1 and CDR2 sequences are MNHEY and SVGEGT. From the 5' RACE reads, TCRdb called clonotypes with MiXCR, one entry per CDR3 protein. The table records fewer than 500,000 distinct CDR3 sequences, roughly 20% of them present only once. This clonotype occurred a few times. This chain links TRBV6-2 or TRBV6-3 with TRBJ1-1, with 8 nucleotides matching TRBD1. The sequence was collected from a man between 18 and 35 years old who received the YFV17D yellow fever vaccine. This sample comprised PBMCs, obtained before the yellow fever booster vaccination. The CDR3 loop reads CASSPLTGAITEAFF. The CDR3 DNA reads TGTGCCAGCAGCCCACTGACAGGGGCCATCACTGAAGCTTTCTTT.